The clone carrying this TCR beta chain was picked up a small number of times. The sample is drawn from a study of blood T cell repertoires in COVID-19. Study background: The United States, Italy and Spain provided the acute and convalescent COVID-19 samples. Sample material is recorded as cDNA or gDNA derived from T cells, B-cell-depleted T cells, or PBMCs.

Some clones are missing from TCRdb's copy, which holds only in-frame ones; the method was immunoSEQ multiplex PCR. The sample has about 47,000 clones, roughly 71% seen once. Germline CDR1 and CDR2: SEHNR and FQNEAQ (reference sequence). CDR3 length: 13 amino acids. V gave up 5 bases and J gave up 6 bases, with 13 bases separating them. The receptor's source is a man older than 75 with acute or convalescent COVID-19. The sample was peripheral blood. The rearrangement uses TRBV7-9 and TRBJ1-1; D call uncertain. The CDR3: CASSRLGGPEAFF. The CDR3 DNA reads TGTGCCAGCAGCCGATTGGGTGGGCCTGAAGCTTTCTTT.